The clone carrying this T cell receptor (beta chain) occurred many times. The table came from immunoSEQ multiplex PCR; TCRdb's copy has only in-frame clones and leaves some out. The sample contains around 150,000 clones, 85% of which appear only once. Trimming stripped 2 bases from V and 4 bases from J, with 11 bases between. The CDR3 spans 14 residues. Germline CDR1 LGHNA, CDR2 YSLEER. This specimen comes from a study of blood T cell repertoires in COVID-19. This clonotype was obtained from a human donor with acute or convalescent COVID-19. The donor label of this sample is uncertain. The rearrangement links TRBV4-3 to TRBJ1-2; weak D call: TRBD1 (6 bases). The sequencing input was peripheral blood. In DNA form, the CDR3 reads TGCGCCAGCAGCCAACTCACGGACAGCTATGGCTACACCTTC. It specifies CASSQLTDSYGYTF.